The following is a TCR beta chain sequence with its context. Its antigen remains undetermined. Base-call qualities are not available, and no considerably larger clone is one nucleotide away. The data stem from a study of vaccination effects on CD4 cells after COVID-19 (dated by TCRdb to the early 2020s). General notes on the study: Across the study, the median time from the second dose to post-vaccine sampling was 72 days (range 14 to 241). Altogether, around 11 COVID-19 convalescent patients and 4 SARS-CoV-2-naive healthy vaccine recipients made up the full study. The study compared SARS-CoV-2 spike-specific CD4+ TCR repertoires before and after mRNA vaccination in COVID-19 convalescent patients and infection-naive vaccine recipients. Cultures from other donors in the study were sequenced with the Oncomine TCR Beta short-read assay on an Illumina iSeq 100. General conclusions and limits of the study: Among healthy vaccine recipients, nearly all vaccine-induced clones were SARS-CoV-2 mono-reactive, and just 1 of 255 was cross-reactive with common cold coronaviruses. Both infection-induced and vaccine-induced clones contracted markedly at late post-vaccination timepoints, which is consistent with waning T cell responses. The study was limited by a small number of convalescent patients, and early post-infection timepoints were lacking.

The library came from the immunoSEQ multiplex PCR assay. DNA from the cultured and isolated CD4+ T cells underwent TCR beta CDR3 sequencing. The study's processing was this. Non-productive TCR sequences were removed and reads were trimmed to the CDR3 region, keeping CDR3s of at least 7 amino acids. The MANAFEST web app was used to identify antigen-specific clonotypes by comparing expansion in peptide wells with expansion in reference cultures. For clones to be considered positive, expansion at FDR<0.05 versus reference and all other wells, an odds ratio above 5, and a frequency above 0.1% in two replicate wells were required. A clonotype was defined as cross-reactive if the clonotype was significantly expanded both in SARS-CoV-2 spike wells and in at least one common cold coronavirus spike condition. CDR3 similarity was assessed by Levenshtein distance with the stringdist R package, and unrooted trees were built with ape in R 3.6.1. This is the immuneACCESS table as TCRdb keeps it, with only in-frame sequences that have V and J called. A part of the clones is gone; compared with another copy, unresolved V genes explain less than half, and the rest is unexplained. V and J calls and clone size follow that table, whereas D and trimming were derived from the DNA. The sample has around 15,000 clones on record, 60% to 80% of them singletons. Clones ranked in the top ten supply 20% to 25% of the sample.

In the ViraFEST assay, PBMC were stimulated with viral peptide pools, and antigen-specific CD4+ T cell clonotypes were then identified by expansion using TCR sequencing. After less than 13 days of culture, CD4+ T cells were isolated with the EasySep CD4+ T cell isolation kit. Each participant got two doses of an mRNA SARS-CoV-2 vaccine, either BNT162b2 or mRNA-1273. Negative nucleocapsid antibody results before and after vaccination confirmed that the healthy vaccine recipients had no prior SARS-CoV-2 infection. Approximately 2.1 million PBMC per well were cultured in IMDM with about 4.8% human AB serum, 10 IU/ml IL-2 and gentamicin, plus 10 ug/ml peptides. Half of the culture medium was replaced with fresh IL-2-containing medium on days 3 and 7. Each peptide stimulation condition was cultured in triplicate wells unless otherwise noted. Using Ficoll-Paque Plus gradient centrifugation, PBMC were separated from whole blood and then either used fresh or cryopreserved at -140C. The overlapping peptide pools covered the spike proteins of SARS-CoV-2 as well as those of the common cold coronaviruses HCoV-NL63, HCoV-OC43 and HCoV-229E. The QIAamp micro DNA kit was used to extract genomic DNA from the cultured CD4+ T cells.

The sample was CD4+ T cells from PBMCs cultured with HCoV-NL63 spike peptides, taken after COVID-19 vaccination. In light of the paper, this sample's cell subset or site label describes: HCoV-NL63 spike overlapping peptide pool stimulation. The TCR sequence derives from a human donor who received a COVID-19 vaccine.

CDR3 sequence: CASSAGRTEAFF. The DNA reads as follows: TGTGCCAGCAGCGCAGGTAGGACTGAAGCTTTCTTT. In this chain, TRBV4-2 is recombined with TRBJ1-1, with the D gene call left open. Relative to germline, V is 5 bases shorter and J is 5 bases shorter, with 9 bases between their ends. The CDR3 runs 12 amino acids, cysteine and phenylalanine included. The DNA shown is the 36-base CDR3, in frame from base 1. The germline V gene yields LGHNA for CDR1 and YNFKEQ for CDR2.